The 14 T cell receptor beta chains below were found in one sample sequenced in a study of PD-1 blockade in classical Hodgkin lymphoma. All the patients suffered relapse after autologous stem cell transplantation, and brentuximab vedotin exposure differed. Libraries were prepared by immunoSEQ multiplex PCR; TCRdb keeps only in-frame clonotypes and omits some of them. The top ten hold more than 20% of the sample, which has 40,000 to 50,000 clones, more than 70% seen once. Here the sequenced sample was peripheral blood mononuclear cells (PBMCs), taken at baseline. Receptors were obtained from a human donor with classical Hodgkin lymphoma.

The genes are TRBV7-3 and TRBJ2-3; 7 bases line up with TRBD2. CDR1 and CDR2 (germline): SGHTA, FQGTGA. Trimming cost V 6 bases and J 0 bases; bases outside gene matches: 3. This CDR3 region has 14 residues. CDR3 amino acids: CASSRSGSTDTQYF. CDR3 DNA: TGTGCCAGCAGTCGTAGCGGGAGCACAGATACGCAGTATTTT.

This chain uses TRBV2 with TRBJ2-5; 7 positions agree with TRBD2. Matching the DNA end better, TRBJ2-7 makes the J call doubtful. The germline V gene has CDR1 SNHLY and CDR2 FYNNEI. CDR3 length: 14 residues. The CDR3 bases are TGTGCCAGCAGTGAACGGACTAGAGACTACGAGCAGTACTTC. Protein: CASSERTRDYEQYF.

The gene calls are TRBV5-1 and TRBJ1-4; tentatively, D is TRBD1 (6 bases). The CDR3 sequence is 14 residues long. Germline V CDR1 and CDR2: SGHRS, YFSETQ. Trimming removed 4 bases from V and 5 bases from J, with 12 bases in between. The CDR3 reads CASSPRTVNEKLFF. The DNA of the CDR3 is TGCGCCAGCAGCCCTCGGACAGTCAATGAAAAACTGTTTTTT.

This chain uses TRBV19 with TRBJ1-5; D not certain. Between the trimmed V and J ends, which lost 5 bases and 4 bases, there was a span of 24 bases. Germline V gives CDR1 LNHDA, CDR2 SQIVND (reference sequence). The CDR3 has 18 residues. The DNA for the CDR3 is TGTGCCAGTAGTCAAGCCCCTCCAAGAAGACGCGCGAATCAGCCCCAGCATTTT. Residues: CASSQAPPRRRANQPQHF.

J is TRBJ2-2 and V is TRBV30, with TRBD1 matching 7 bases. Germline V gives CDR1 GTSNPN, CDR2 SVGIG (reference sequence). This CDR3 comprises 15 residues. The junction had 8 bases not matched to a gene; V was cut back by 1 base and J by 6 bases. The CDR3 loop is CAWSADRARAGELFF. The CDR3 nucleotides read TGTGCCTGGAGTGCAGACAGGGCGAGGGCCGGGGAGCTGTTTTTT.

This rearrangement joins TRBV19 to TRBJ2-7; 13 nucleotides align to TRBD2. This CDR3 is 16 amino acids long. The trim removed 3 bases at V and 3 bases at J, leaving 5 bases unmatched. The V gene's germline CDR1 is LNHDA and CDR2 SQIVND (reference sequence). CDR3 bases: TGTGCCAGTAGTATCGAGGGACTAGCGGGGCTCTACGAGCAGTACTTC. It translates to CASSIEGLAGLYEQYF.

The rearrangement joins TRBV19 to TRBJ1-1; the D gene is possibly TRBD1 (6 bases). The CDR3 contains 12 residues. Per the germline V gene, CDR1 is LNHDA and CDR2 is SQIVND (reference sequence). V dropped 8 bases and J dropped 6 bases, with 13 bases sitting between them. CDR3 bases: TGTGCCAGTCGGGAGGGGGGGGCTGAAGCTTTCTTT. Its translation is CASREGGAEAFF.

This clone appeared a single time. This chain connects TRBV28 to TRBJ1-3, with TRBD1 as a possible D gene (5 bases). The V gene lost 6 bases and the J gene lost 0 bases, with 9 bases spanning the gap. Looked up from germline, CDR1 is MDHEN and CDR2 is SYDVKM. The CDR3 runs 14 residues. The CDR3 DNA reads as TGTGCCAGCAGAGGGGTGTCCTCTGGAAACACCATATATTTT. Residues: CASRGVSSGNTIYF.

The rearrangement joins TRBV6-5 to TRBJ2-3, with 7 positions matching TRBD1. The CDR3 spans 16 residues. The V segment lost 3 bases and the J segment 3 bases; nucleotides outside the gene matches: 9. Per the germline V gene, CDR1 is MNHEY and CDR2 is SVGAGI. The CDR3 DNA sequence: TGTGCCAGCAGTTATTCCACAGGGGTTGGGACAGATACGCAGTATTTT. The encoded protein is CASSYSTGVGTDTQYF.

The chain is built from TRBV7-3 and TRBJ2-7; 7 bases are a match to TRBD1. The CDR3 runs 13 residues. Germline-derived CDR1 and CDR2 are SGHTA and FQGTGA. Trimming at V came to 5 bases and at J to 2 bases, leaving 3 bases not matched to a gene. CDR3 bases: TGTGCCAGCAGCCTCGACAGGGCCTACGAGCAGTACTTC. This codes for CASSLDRAYEQYF. The variable domain in full, with the rest retrieved from reference TRBV7-3 and TRBJ2-7, is GAGVSQTPSNKVTEKGKYVELRCDPISGHTALYWYRQSLGQGPEFLIYFQGTGAADDSGLPNDRFFAVRPEGSVSTLKIQRTERGDSAVYLCASSLDRAYEQYFGPGTRLTVT.

CDR3 coding DNA: TGTGCCAGCAGCCCGGACATTCGAACAACTAATGAAAAACTGTTTTTT. Translated: CASSPDIRTTNEKLFF. The rearrangement uses TRBV28 and TRBJ1-4, with a possible D match to TRBD1 (5 bases). The V and J ends lost 6 bases and 0 bases respectively, with 14 bases between them. CDR1 is MDHEN, CDR2 SYDVKM, per germline. The CDR3 consists of 16 residues.

The rearrangement uses TRBV4-3 and TRBJ1-2, with TRBD1 matching 9 bases. The CDR3 sequence is 15 residues long. The V gene end was trimmed by 0 bases and the J gene end by 4 bases; junction bases not matched to a gene: 3. Germline V gene lookup returns CDR1 LGHNA and CDR2 YSLEER. The CDR3 nucleotides read TGCGCCAGCAGCCAAGAAGCGGGACAGGGCTATGGCTACACCTTC. Encoded protein: CASSQEAGQGYGYTF.

The genes are TRBV7-9 and TRBJ2-1; unclear D gene. Looked up from germline, CDR1 is SEHNR and CDR2 is FQNEAQ (reference sequence). Trimming shortened V by 2 bases and J by 6 bases, and 20 bases separated the two germline ends. The CDR3 sequence is 17 residues long. The CDR3 DNA sequence: TGTGCCAGCAGCTTATTTCTTCCCATTCTGGACGGCAATGAGCAGTTCTTC. Amino acids: CASSLFLPILDGNEQFF.

The CDR3 spells CASSRSGDTQYF. For the CDR3, the DNA is TGTGCCAGCAGTCGAAGCGGGGATACGCAGTATTTT. V and J are TRBV6-5 and TRBJ2-3, with D possibly being TRBD2 (6 bases). Germline CDR1 reads MNHEY; CDR2 reads SVGAGI. This CDR3 comprises 12 residues. Trimming cost V 5 bases and J 6 bases, with 9 bases left between them.